A single sample is the source of the 24 T cell receptor beta chains below, sequenced in a study of blood T cells in healthy people across ages. A sample-barcoded 5' primer and a J-beta primer mix were used in a second PCR of roughly 6 to 12 cycles. TCRdb reprocessed the 5' RACE reads via MiXCR and lists one record per CDR3 protein. The profile covers some 550,000 distinct CDR3 sequences, with around 48% appearing a single time and around 23% taken by the ten largest. The sample was blood. These receptors all stem from a man of 80 years or more in good health.

In its sample, this clonotype was seen a few times. The V call is TRBV9, the J call TRBJ2-5; 7 nucleotides match TRBD2. CDR1 and CDR2 (germline): SGDLS, YYNGEE. There are 17 residues in the CDR3. V lost 3 bases, J lost 3 bases, and 14 bases stayed unmatched. The CDR3 nucleotides are TGTGCCAGCAGCGCCGGGTTCCCGAGCGGGATGAAAGAGACCCAGTACTTC. It specifies CASSAGFPSGMKETQYF.

CDR3 bases: TGCGCCAGCGCTGGACAGGCTACAGATACGCAGTATTTT. Its protein is CASAGQATDTQYF. The V call is TRBV5-1, the J call TRBJ2-3, with 7 positions matching TRBD1. Losses at the gene ends were 7 bases for V and 3 bases for J; bases not matched to a gene: 5. The CDR3 consists of 13 residues. Germline CDR1 is SGHRS and CDR2 is YFSETQ.

The chain links TRBV7-2 to TRBJ2-2; TRBD1 is a possible D gene (6 bases). Germline CDR1 and CDR2: SGHTA and FQGNSA. This CDR3 contains 17 residues. V was shortened by 7 bases and J by 4 bases, with 22 bases between the two germline ends. CDR3 amino acids: CASNHAFEGVVTGELFF. CDR3 coding DNA: TGTGCCAGCAACCACGCCTTTGAGGGGGTGGTCACCGGGGAGCTGTTTTTT.

The chain joins TRBV4-2 to TRBJ2-1, with TRBD2 identical over 11 bases. The trim removed 4 bases at V and 10 bases at J, leaving 9 bases unmatched. The CDR3 runs 15 residues. The germline CDR1 and CDR2 sequences are LGHNA and YNFKEQ. The CDR3 sequence: CASSPGLAGHGEQFF. The CDR3 region has the DNA TGTGCCAGCAGCCCCGGACTAGCGGGTCATGGGGAGCAGTTCTTC.

This clonotype has only a few counts. The chain uses TRBV28 and TRBJ2-1; D may be TRBD1 (5 bases). V lost 6 bases to trimming and J lost 6 bases, with 15 bases between them. This CDR3 is built from 14 residues. The V gene's germline CDR1 is MDHEN and CDR2 SYDVKM. CDR3 sequence: CASSPPVGRNEQFF. As DNA, the CDR3 is TGTGCCAGCAGCCCGCCCGTGGGGCGCAATGAGCAGTTCTTC.

The V and J genes are TRBV28 and TRBJ2-7; TRBD1 matches at 7 bases. The better agreement between TRBJ2-5 and the DNA end casts doubt on the J call. This CDR3 contains 16 residues. In germline, CDR1 is MDHEN, CDR2 SYDVKM. The CDR3 nucleotides are TGTGCCAGCAGTTTGACGACCAGGGGGATGAAGGAGACCCAGTACTTC. It codes for CASSLTTRGMKETQYF.

The chain carries TRBV12-3 or TRBV12-4 and TRBJ1-2; possible D gene TRBD1, 5 bases. This CDR3 has 17 amino acids. Trimming took 7 bases from V and 2 from J, leaving 23 bases between them. This CDR3 is CASTPVGGTHVNYGYTF. DNA of the CDR3: TGTGCCAGCACCCCGGTGGGAGGGACCCATGTGAACTATGGCTACACCTTC.

V is TRBV11-2 and J is TRBJ2-1; no definite D call. The J call is in doubt because the DNA end fits TRBJ2-7 better. Germline CDR1 is SGHAT and CDR2 is FQNNGV. This CDR3 has 15 residues. The CDR3 here is CASSLGVSSYNEQYF. Written as DNA, the CDR3 is TGTGCCAGCAGCTTAGGCGTGAGCTCCTACAATGAGCAGTACTTC.

There are a few counts of this clonotype. This chain connects TRBV6-5 to TRBJ1-1, with a possible D match to TRBD1 (5 bases). This CDR3 comprises 13 residues. CDR1 is MNHEY and CDR2 is SVGAGI in the germline V gene. Trimming cost V 5 bases and J 6 bases, with 13 bases left between them. The CDR3 is CASSLGVTAEAFF. The DNA of the CDR3 is TGTGCCAGCAGTCTGGGGGTAACGGCTGAAGCTTTCTTT.

This clonotype was recorded many times. This sequence joins TRBV6-5 and TRBJ2-7; D is possibly TRBD2 (6 bases). Looked up from germline, CDR1 is MNHEY and CDR2 is SVGAGI. This CDR3 spans 12 amino acids. The V gene lost 7 bases and the J gene lost 0 bases, with 7 bases spanning the gap. This CDR3 is CASTSVSYEQYF. The CDR3, as DNA: TGTGCCAGCACTAGCGTCTCCTACGAGCAGTACTTC.

The rearrangement uses TRBV20-1 and TRBJ2-1; tentatively, D is TRBD2 (5 bases). The germline V and J ends were trimmed by 6 bases and 5 bases, with 17 bases remaining between them. The germline gives CDR1 DFQATT, CDR2 SNEGSKA (reference sequence). The CDR3 is made up of 14 amino acids. The CDR3 protein is CSALARDWDNEQFF. DNA of the CDR3: TGCAGTGCCCTTGCCCGGGATTGGGACAATGAGCAGTTCTTC.

This chain links TRBV27 with TRBJ2-7; maybe TRBD1 (6 bases). This CDR3 is 13 amino acids long. Per germline, CDR1 MNHEY and CDR2 SMNVEV (reference sequence). V was trimmed by 4 bases and J by 1 base, leaving 8 bases between them. DNA of the CDR3: TGTGCCAGCAGTTCCGGACAGTCCTACGAGCAGTACTTC. It codes for CASSSGQSYEQYF.

With respect to this clonotype: A much larger clone differs from this one at a single base, so this may be a read error. The chain is built from TRBV13 and TRBJ2-3; D is unresolved. The CDR3 has 12 amino acids. V lost 8 bases and J lost 5, with 11 bases in between. Germline V lookup: CDR1 PRHDT, CDR2 FYEKMQ (reference sequence). CDR3 loop: CASGSFGDTQYF. CDR3 nucleotide sequence: TGTGCCAGCGGCTCCTTCGGAGATACGCAGTATTTT. Full variable domain (remainder filled in from reference TRBV13 and TRBJ2-3): AAGVIQSPRHLIKEKRETATLKCYPIPRHDTVYWYQQGPGQDPQFLISFYEKMQSDKGSIPDRFSAQQFSDYHSELNMSSLELGDSALYFCASGSFGDTQYFGPGTRLTVL.

This sequence joins TRBV4-1 and TRBJ1-2; maybe TRBD1 (5 bases). CDR1 is MGHRA and CDR2 is YSYEKL in the germline V gene. Trimming shortened V by 0 bases and J by 8 bases, and 19 bases separated the two germline ends. The CDR3 contains 16 residues. The CDR3 DNA follows: TGCGCCAGCAGCCAAGATGATGCCGGGGGACGCGGAGGCTACACCTTC. Its translation is CASSQDDAGGRGGYTF.

This clonotype was found a few times. The chain carries TRBV20-1 and TRBJ2-7, with 11 bases matching TRBD2. Germline loops: CDR1 DFQATT, CDR2 SNEGSKA (reference sequence). The CDR3 covers 15 residues. V shed 6 bases and J 5 bases; nucleotides not matched to a gene: 12. The CDR3 DNA reads TGCAGTGCGAGACGTACTAGCGGGAGAACCCACGAGCAGTACTTC. This encodes CSARRTSGRTHEQYF.

This clonotype has a handful of counts. The chain combines TRBV4-3 with TRBJ2-7; D may be TRBD1 (6 bases). Looked up from germline, CDR1 is LGHNA and CDR2 is YSLEER. CDR3 size: 15 residues. V was shortened by 6 bases and J by 0 bases, with 15 bases between the two germline ends. The CDR3 reads CASSRGTLSSYEQYF. The CDR3 region has the DNA TGCGCCAGCAGTCGAGGGACATTGAGCTCCTACGAGCAGTACTTC.

The chain has TRBV28 and TRBJ2-2; 9 bases are shared with TRBD2. The CDR3 is 15 amino acids. Trimming took 3 bases from V and 4 from J; bases not matched to a gene: 3. CDR1 is MDHEN, CDR2 SYDVKM, per germline. CDR3 nucleotides: TGTGCCAGCAGTTTGACTAGCGGATTCACCGGGGAGCTGTTTTTT. Protein product: CASSLTSGFTGELFF. The complete variable domain, with remaining parts taken from reference TRBV28 and TRBJ2-2, reads DVKVTQSSRYLVKRTGEKVFLECVQDMDHENMFWYRQDPGLGLRLIYFSYDVKMKEKGDIPEGYSVSREKKERFSLILESASTNQTSMYLCASSLTSGFTGELFFGEGSRLTVL.

This chain links TRBV7-2 with TRBJ2-7, with TRBD2 identical over 11 bases. The CDR3 runs 19 residues. Trimming removed 4 bases from V and 4 bases from J; junction bases left unmatched: 18. Germline V gene lookup returns CDR1 SGHTA and CDR2 FQGNSA. CDR3 DNA: TGTGCCAGCAGCTCCCAACCTAGCGGGGGGACCTCTCCCCCTTACGAGCAGTACTTC. As protein: CASSSQPSGGTSPPYEQYF.

J is TRBJ1-2 and V is TRBV28; D is uncertain. The CDR3 contains 15 residues. CDR1 MDHEN and CDR2 SYDVKM come from the germline V gene. Trimming stripped 2 bases from V and 2 bases from J, with 12 bases between. CDR3 coding DNA: TGTGCCAGCAGTTTACCCCGGGCGAGAAACTATGGCTACACCTTC. Amino acid sequence: CASSLPRARNYGYTF.

The V call is TRBV20-1, the J call TRBJ2-7; D may be TRBD1 (5 bases). The CDR3 runs to 13 residues. V lost 3 bases to trimming and J lost 5 bases, with 14 bases between them. The V gene's germline CDR1 is DFQATT and CDR2 SNEGSKA (reference sequence). CDR3 bases: TGCAGTGCTAGCCATCAGGGTGCCCACGAGCAGTACTTC. This gives the protein CSASHQGAHEQYF.

Remarks on this clonotype: This could be a read error, since a much larger clone is one nucleotide away. The chain carries TRBV6-6 and TRBJ1-5; D is ambiguous. This CDR3 is 16 amino acids long. The germline V gene has CDR1 MNHNY and CDR2 SVGAGI (reference sequence). For the CDR3, the DNA is TGTGCCGGCAGTTACGAAACAAGTGATAGCAATCAGCCCCAGCATTTT. Its protein is CAGSYETSDSNQPQHF.

This clonotype was observed a few times. This rearrangement joins TRBV5-1 to TRBJ1-2; 7 bases are a match to TRBD1. The CDR3 is 15 residues long. V was clipped by 0 bases and J by 4 bases; unmatched bases: 6. The germline V gene encodes CDR1 SGHRS and CDR2 YFSETQ. CDR3 nucleotides: TGCGCCAGCAGCTTGGTGGCAGGGGGGACCTATGGCTACACCTTC. This translates into CASSLVAGGTYGYTF.

This clonotype came up a few times. V usage is TRBV12-3 or TRBV12-4 and J usage is TRBJ2-3, with 9 nucleotides matching TRBD1. Trimming at V came to 4 bases and at J to 6 bases, leaving 5 bases not matched to a gene. The CDR3 runs to 14 residues. CDR3 protein: CASSWDRAVDTQYF. CDR3 in DNA: TGTGCCAGCAGTTGGGACAGGGCGGTGGATACGCAGTATTTT.

The rearrangement joins TRBV18 to TRBJ2-7; TRBD1 or TRBD2 may be the D gene (6 bases each). V dropped 1 base and J dropped 6 bases, with 10 bases sitting between them. There are 13 residues in the CDR3. Germline lookup yields CDR1 KGHSH and CDR2 LQKENI. The CDR3 DNA sequence: TGTGCCAGCTCACCACAACAGGGAGGCGAGCAGTACTTC. Encoded protein: CASSPQQGGEQYF.